The 9 T cell receptor beta chains below were found in one sample sequenced in a study of shared clonotypes between healthy human individuals. Profiled with immunoSEQ multiplex PCR; TCRdb holds only in-frame clones, not every one. The data hold about 820,000 clones, with around 92% observed a single time. Terminally differentiated effector memory CD45RA+ cells were excluded by CCR7 positive selection of CD45RO-negative cells. Sequencing input: naive CD8+ T cells sorted from blood. The receptors come from a man aged 25-45 years in good health.

CDR3 in DNA: TGTGCCAGCAGGTTTACTAGCCGGAGCTCCTACAATGAGCAGTTCTTC. Protein sequence: CASRFTSRSSYNEQFF. V and J are TRBV6-4 and TRBJ2-1, with D possibly being TRBD2 (6 bases). CDR3 length equals 16 residues. The V end was cut by 6 bases, the J end by 0 bases, with 15 bases between. CDR1 is MRHNA, CDR2 SNTAGT, per germline.

The rearrangement uses TRBV5-4 and TRBJ2-5; the match to TRBD1 covers 9 bases. Germline-derived CDR1 and CDR2 are SGHNT and YYREEE (reference sequence). After removal of 3 bases from V and 4 bases from J, the junction contained 7 bases not matched to a gene. CDR3 length equals 15 residues. CDR3 nucleotide sequence: TGTGCCAGCAGCTACCTCGGGACAGGGAGAGAGACCCAGTACTTC. Translated: CASSYLGTGRETQYF.

J is TRBJ2-4 and V is TRBV18; 7 bases agree with TRBD1. CDR3 length: 18 amino acids. The V gene end was trimmed by 4 bases and the J gene end by 9 bases; junction bases not matched to a gene: 21. Germline V CDR1 and CDR2: KGHSH, LQKENI. The DNA of the CDR3 is TGTGCCAGCTCACTTTGGCGGACAGGTTCAGGTGCGGAAGGCATTCAGTACTTC. Encoded protein: CASSLWRTGSGAEGIQYF.

The chain joins TRBV14 to TRBJ2-7; D gene unclear. The CDR3 has 15 residues. V was clipped by 0 bases and J by 6 bases, with 15 bases between them. The germline V gene has CDR1 SGHDN and CDR2 FVKESK. CDR3 sequence: CASSQDIAPTAEQYF. The CDR3 DNA is TGTGCCAGCAGCCAAGATATCGCCCCTACGGCCGAGCAGTACTTC. Full variable domain (missing parts from reference TRBV14 and TRBJ2-7): EAGVTQFPSHSVIEKGQTVTLRCDPISGHDNLYWYRRVMGKEIKFLLHFVKESKQDESGMPNNRFLAERTGGTYSTLKVQPAELEDSGVYFCASSQDIAPTAEQYFGPGTRLTVT.

The genes are TRBV7-2 and TRBJ1-5; possible D gene TRBD1, 6 bases. The V gene's germline CDR1 is SGHTA and CDR2 FQGNSA. CDR3 length: 14 amino acids. V was clipped by 0 bases and J by 5 bases, with 8 bases between them. In nucleotides, the CDR3 is TGTGCCAGCAGCTTAGCGGGGGGGCATCAGCCCCAGCATTTT. Its protein is CASSLAGGHQPQHF.

The CDR3 DNA is TGCGCCAGCAGCCAAGTGGCTGCCGGGGGAGATACGCAGTATTTT. It specifies CASSQVAAGGDTQYF. This rearrangement joins TRBV4-1 to TRBJ2-3, with a weak D call TRBD2 (6 bases). The V and J ends lost 1 base and 5 bases respectively, with 13 bases between them. The CDR3 runs 15 residues. Germline CDR1 reads MGHRA; CDR2 reads YSYEKL.

The chain uses TRBV7-9 and TRBJ2-7; 13 bases line up with TRBD2. Germline assignment: CDR1 SEHNR and CDR2 FQNEAQ (reference sequence). The V and J ends lost 1 base and 2 bases, in that order; junction bases with no gene match: 5. This CDR3 contains 17 residues. The CDR3 region has the DNA TGTGCCAGCAGCTTAGATGGGGGGACTAGCGGGGCCTACGAGCAGTACTTC. This codes for CASSLDGGTSGAYEQYF.

At least ten counts were recorded for this clone. This chain uses TRBV18 with TRBJ2-7; perhaps TRBD1 as D (6 bases). Trimming stripped 1 base from V and 1 base from J, with 8 bases between. Germline-derived CDR1 and CDR2 are KGHSH and LQKENI. The CDR3 contains 14 residues. CDR3: CASSPLGTSYEQYF. The CDR3 DNA reads TGTGCCAGCTCACCACTAGGGACATCCTACGAGCAGTACTTC.

The V call is TRBV27, the J call TRBJ1-1, with 9 bases identical to TRBD1. V lost 6 bases, J lost 4 bases, and 3 bases stayed unmatched. Germline V gene lookup returns CDR1 MNHEY and CDR2 SMNVEV (reference sequence). The CDR3 has 13 residues. CDR3 residues: CASRGTGLTEAFF. DNA for the CDR3: TGTGCCAGCAGGGGGACAGGGCTCACTGAAGCTTTCTTT.